The rows below give T cell receptor beta chains drawn from one sample of a study of T cells in Graves' hyperthyroidism and ophthalmopathy. Each CDR3 protein gets one entry after TCRdb re-called the multiplex PCR reads with MiXCR. This table has under 400,000 distinct CDR3 sequences, 16% appearing once. The material sequenced was blood. These receptor sequences come from a man aged 25 to 40 with Graves' hyperthyroidism. The CDR3 runs from the conserved cysteine through the conserved F or W. The order of the fields is CDR3 length, clone size, V gene, J gene, D gene, CDR3 DNA, CDR3 protein. The D gene is left open where the match is weak. Only part of the rows carry a size: once, few, many, or a class if the clone is expanded.

18	many	TRBV2	TRBJ2-1	TRBD2	TGTGCCAGCAGTGAACGAGAGACTAGCGGCTCTTACTACAATGAGCAGTTCTTC	CASSERETSGSYYNEQFF
14	NA	TRBV5-1	TRBJ2-7	NA	TGCGCCAGCAGCTCCGAGCCAGGGGCCTACGAGCAGTACTTC	CASSSEPGAYEQYF
15	many	TRBV6-1	TRBJ2-5	NA	TGTGCCAGCAGTGAAGGGCGGGCTCAGGGGGGGACCCAGTACTTC	CASSEGRAQGGTQYF
11	many	TRBV20-1	TRBJ2-3	NA	TGCAGTGCACGATTGGGGGATACGCAGTATTTT	CSARLGDTQYF
14	NA	TRBV2	TRBJ2-4	NA	TGTGCCAGCACAGGGACACTAGCCAAAAACATTCAGTACTTC	CASTGTLAKNIQYF
14	many	TRBV20-1	TRBJ2-3	NA	TGCAGTGCTAGAGATGGGCTAGTCCCAGATACGCAGTATTTT	CSARDGLVPDTQYF
14	NA	TRBV20-1	TRBJ2-1	NA	TGCAGTGCCAACATTGGGAGTACCTACAATGAGCAGTTCTTC	CSANIGSTYNEQFF
15	many	TRBV20-1	TRBJ1-6	NA	TGCAGTGCTAGAGATCACGGCCAGGGGCATTCACCCCTCCACTTT	CSARDHGQGHSPLHF
17	NA	TRBV6-2/TRBV6-3	TRBJ1-1	NA	TGTGCCAGCAGTTACTCGGGGTCAGATGCTATGAACACTGAAGCTTTCTTT	CASSYSGSDAMNTEAFF
10	many	TRBV28	TRBJ2-7	NA	TGTGCCAGCAGTCATTACGAGCAGTACTTC	CASSHYEQYF
14	few	TRBV20-1	TRBJ2-7	NA	TGCAGTGCTAGAGCTCCGATTGACTCCCACGAGCAGTACTTC	CSARAPIDSHEQYF
15	few	TRBV28	TRBJ2-5	NA	TGTGCCAGCAGTTTAAGTCCGGACCCCCAAGAGACCCAGTACTTC	CASSLSPDPQETQYF
19	NA	TRBV27	TRBJ1-4	TRBD1	TGTGCCAGCAGTTTACTGGTCCCCCGACCGGGACAGGGTAATGAAAAACTGTTTTTT	CASSLLVPRPGQGNEKLFF
16	many	TRBV5-1	TRBJ2-3	NA	TGCGCCAGCAGCTTGGCGGCAGGGGTAGGCACAGATACGCAGTATTTT	CASSLAAGVGTDTQYF
15	NA	TRBV11-2	TRBJ1-4	NA	TGTGCCAGCAGCCCAGAGGCACCTCGGGAGGAAAAACTGTTTTTT	CASSPEAPREEKLFF
16	NA	TRBV20-1	TRBJ1-5	TRBD1	TGCAGTGCTAGAGATACAGGGGGCTGGGATAATCAGCCCCAGCATTTT	CSARDTGGWDNQPQHF
14	many	TRBV6-1	TRBJ2-3	TRBD2	TGTGCCAGCAGCTCTGGACTAGCGGCAGATACGCAGTATTTT	CASSSGLAADTQYF
14	NA	TRBV6-1	TRBJ1-5	TRBD1	TGTGCCAGCAGAATAACAGGGGGTCGACAGCCCCAGCATTTT	CASRITGGRQPQHF
17	NA	TRBV10-3	TRBJ2-7	NA	TGTGCCATCAGTGATCCACAGGGTGTAGAGATTTACTACGAGCAGTACTTC	CAISDPQGVEIYYEQYF
14	few	TRBV4-1	TRBJ1-1	NA	TGCGCCAGCAGCCACCGCCGATATAACACTGAAGCTTTCTTT	CASSHRRYNTEAFF
13	many	TRBV27	TRBJ2-4	NA	TGTGCCAGCTCTGCCATAGCCAAAAACATTCAGTACTTC	CASSAIAKNIQYF
15	NA	TRBV4-1	TRBJ2-3	NA	TGCGCCAGCAGCCAAGATGGTAGGGGTTCAGATACGCAGTATTTT	CASSQDGRGSDTQYF
15	many	TRBV7-3	TRBJ2-1	NA	TGTGCCAGCAGCCTAGGGGCGGGACTCCACAATGAGCAGTTCTTC	CASSLGAGLHNEQFF
13	NA	TRBV12-3/TRBV12-4	TRBJ2-6	NA	TGTGCCAGCAGTTTAAGCCAGGCCAACGTCCTGACTTTC	CASSLSQANVLTF
19	NA	TRBV10-3	TRBJ1-2	NA	TGTGCCATCAGACCCCGGGGCCCCGCCTCTCGGGCCACTCTCTATGGCTACACCTTC	CAIRPRGPASRATLYGYTF
15	many	TRBV12-3/TRBV12-4	TRBJ2-1	NA	TGTGCCAGCAGTTTAGCGCTAGCAGTCTACAATGAGCAGTTCTTC	CASSLALAVYNEQFF
12	NA	TRBV11-2	TRBJ1-1	NA	TGTGCCTTCCAGAGCGGCAGCGCTCAGGGTTTCTTT	CAFQSGSAQGFF
14	few	TRBV6-1	TRBJ2-7	NA	TGTGCCAGCAGTCCCCCAGGGTTTCGCTACGAGCAGTACTTC	CASSPPGFRYEQYF
14	NA	TRBV20-1	TRBJ2-6	NA	TGCAGTGCCCCCGGGGCAACTGGGGCCAACGTCCTGACTTTC	CSAPGATGANVLTF
12	many	TRBV20-1	TRBJ2-1	TRBD2	TGCAGTGCTAGGGGGGGGACGCCAGAGCAGTTCTTC	CSARGGTPEQFF
14	NA	TRBV27	TRBJ1-6	NA	TGTGCCAGCAGTTTCAGGGAGCCGGGTGCACCCCTCCACTTT	CASSFREPGAPLHF
15	many	TRBV3-1	TRBJ2-7	NA	TGTGCCAGCAGCCAAGAGCCCGCTCCTTACTACGAGCAGTACTTC	CASSQEPAPYYEQYF
17	NA	TRBV11-2	TRBJ2-1	NA	TGTGCCAGCAGCTTAGGTTGGCGTGAGAGCTCCTACAATGAGCAGTTCTTC	CASSLGWRESSYNEQFF
14	many	TRBV5-1	TRBJ2-1	TRBD1	TGCGCCAGCCAAACGGGACAGGGGTACAATGAGCAGTTCTTC	CASQTGQGYNEQFF
15	NA	TRBV30	TRBJ1-2	TRBD1	TGTGCCTGGAGTATTACCGCGACAGGGGGGTCTGGCTACACCTTC	CAWSITATGGSGYTF
15	few	TRBV18	TRBJ2-2	NA	TGTGCCAGCTCACCACGGCAAGGCCTCACCGGGGAGCTGTTTTTT	CASSPRQGLTGELFF
12	few	TRBV19	TRBJ2-1	NA	TGTGCCAGTAGTAGGTGGGAGGATGAGCAGTTCTTC	CASSRWEDEQFF
14	NA	TRBV20-1	TRBJ1-5	NA	TGCAGTGCTAGCGAAATAACCTCTATTCAGCCCCAGCATTTT	CSASEITSIQPQHF
12	few	TRBV29-1	TRBJ2-5	NA	TGCAGCGCCCCGACGGGGCAAGAGACCCAGTACTTC	CSAPTGQETQYF
15	few	TRBV28	TRBJ2-3	TRBD1	TGTGCCAGCAGTACGACAGGGGGCGTTATAGATACGCAGTATTTT	CASSTTGGVIDTQYF
12	many	TRBV7-9	TRBJ1-1	NA	TGTGCCAGCAGCTTAGGAGGAGCGTCGGCTTTCTTT	CASSLGGASAFF
13	many	TRBV5-5	TRBJ2-1	TRBD1	TGTGCCAGCAGCTACAGGGGTCCCAATGAGCAGTTCTTC	CASSYRGPNEQFF
13	many	TRBV30	TRBJ1-1	NA	TGTGCCTGGAGTCAAGGTTATCGGGTGGGAGCTTTCTTT	CAWSQGYRVGAFF
17	many	TRBV7-2	TRBJ2-1	TRBD2	TGTGCCAGCAGCCCAGAGCATCAGTCGCGGGAGGTATATGAGCAGTTCTTC	CASSPEHQSREVYEQFF
14	few	TRBV7-2	TRBJ1-2	NA	TGTGCCAGCAGCTTAGTAACAGATCAATATGGCTACACCTTC	CASSLVTDQYGYTF
18	few	TRBV20-1	TRBJ2-5	TRBD2	TGCAGTGCTAGAGACGGGACTAGCGTGGGGGCCCCCCCGGAGACCCAGTACTTC	CSARDGTSVGAPPETQYF
15	many	TRBV20-1	TRBJ2-1	TRBD1	TGCAGTGCTAGAGATTTCCGGGACAGACAAAATGAGCAGTTCTTC	CSARDFRDRQNEQFF
14	many	TRBV18	TRBJ1-1	NA	TGTGCCAGCTCACTACCGCGGCCGGGAGCACAGGCTTTCTTT	CASSLPRPGAQAFF
17	many	TRBV11-2	TRBJ2-3	TRBD2	TGTGCCAGCAGCAATGGACTAGCGGGAGGGATTGGGTATACGCAGTATTTT	CASSNGLAGGIGYTQYF
17	NA	TRBV7-3	TRBJ2-1	NA	TGTGCCAGCAGCTTACGGGGTGGCCACGGAGTATACAATGAGCAGTTCTTC	CASSLRGGHGVYNEQFF
15	NA	TRBV6-4	TRBJ2-7	TRBD2	TGTGCCAGCATCCTACTAGCGGGAGTAATCTACGAGCAGTACTTC	CASILLAGVIYEQYF